These 10 T cell receptor beta chains were all obtained from the same sample, sequenced in a study of T cell responses to AZD1222 COVID-19 vaccine. Clones were sequenced by immunoSEQ multiplex PCR, and TCRdb holds only the in-frame ones, with some missing. This table has 100,000 or so clones, approximately 90% appearing once. Sequenced material: peripheral blood, taken on day 0 of AZD1222 vaccination. These receptors came from an adult in good health.

The chain uses TRBV4-3 and TRBJ2-1; no firm D call. This CDR3 is 14 amino acids long. Germline V CDR1 and CDR2: LGHNA, YSLEER. Between the trimmed V and J ends, which lost 0 bases and 6 bases, there was a span of 9 bases. CDR3 DNA sequence: TGCGCCAGCAGCCAAGATACCTTCGTCAATGAGCAGTTCTTC. Translated: CASSQDTFVNEQFF.

In this sample, this clone turned up a few times. The V call is TRBV11-2, the J call TRBJ1-3; TRBD1 matches at 7 bases. Germline CDR1 and CDR2: SGHAT and FQNNGV. The CDR3 runs 15 residues. V lost 5 bases to trimming and J lost 0 bases; unmatched junction nucleotides: 4. CDR3 DNA: TGTGCCAGCAGCCGCAGGGGGAACTCTGGAAACACCATATATTTT. Translating it yields CASSRRGNSGNTIYF.

The V gene is TRBV18, the J gene TRBJ1-2, with D possibly TRBD1 on 5 matching bases. This CDR3 is built from 14 residues. Germline CDR1 and CDR2: KGHSH and LQKENI. V was clipped by 2 bases and J by 0 bases, with 7 bases between them. The CDR3 loop is CASSPTGANYGYTF. CDR3 coding DNA: TGTGCCAGCTCACCAACGGGGGCTAACTATGGCTACACCTTC.

The CDR3 reads CASSLSAGNKYTEAFF. CDR3 nucleotide sequence: TGTGCCAGCAGCTTAAGTGCAGGGAACAAGTACACTGAAGCTTTCTTT. This chain joins TRBV7-8 and TRBJ1-1, with D possibly TRBD1 on 5 matching bases. Germline V CDR1 and CDR2: SGHVS, FQNEAQ. Trimming left V 2 bases short and J 3 bases short, with 16 bases between. The CDR3 has 16 amino acids.

The rearrangement links TRBV4-3 to TRBJ1-1, with 7 bases matching TRBD1. Germline CDR1 and CDR2: LGHNA and YSLEER. V lost 4 bases, J lost 1 base, and 3 bases stayed unmatched. This CDR3 has 14 amino acids. This CDR3 reads CASSLRDRNTEAFF. The CDR3 nucleotides are TGCGCCAGCAGCCTAAGGGACAGGAACACTGAAGCTTTCTTT.

V is TRBV28 and J is TRBJ2-2; D not resolved. Germline assignment: CDR1 MDHEN and CDR2 SYDVKM. V lost 2 bases to trimming and J lost 3 bases, with 10 bases between them. The CDR3 is 15 amino acids. The CDR3: CASSLMHPYTGELFF. The CDR3 region has the DNA TGTGCCAGCAGTTTAATGCACCCTTACACCGGGGAGCTGTTTTTT.

This clone was observed a handful of times. This sequence joins TRBV6-1 and TRBJ2-2; either TRBD1 or TRBD2 may fit D (6 bases each). Germline loops: CDR1 MNHNS, CDR2 SASEGT. Trimming removed 2 bases from V and 4 bases from J, with 11 bases in between. This CDR3 spans 15 amino acids. The CDR3 bases are TGTGCCAGCAGTGAATGGGGGGCGAGCACCGGGGAGCTGTTTTTT. It encodes CASSEWGASTGELFF.

The chain couples TRBV6-5 to TRBJ1-5, with D perhaps TRBD1 (5 bases). There are 15 residues in the CDR3. Germline lookup yields CDR1 MNHEY and CDR2 SVGAGI. Trimming stripped 9 bases from V and 0 bases from J, with 15 bases between. CDR3 sequence reads: CASHTGVRSNQPQHF. The CDR3 region has the DNA TGTGCCAGTCATACGGGGGTACGTAGCAATCAGCCCCAGCATTTT.

There are a few counts of this clone. The chain uses TRBV7-9 and TRBJ1-1; TRBD1 is a possible D gene (5 bases). The V end was cut by 3 bases, the J end by 5 bases, with 10 bases between. CDR3 length: 13 residues. Per germline, CDR1 SEHNR and CDR2 FQNEAQ (reference sequence). CDR3: CASSFSQGTEAFF. The CDR3, as DNA: TGTGCCAGCAGCTTCTCTCAGGGAACTGAAGCTTTCTTT.

The genes are TRBV5-1 and TRBJ2-1; D unclear. The germline CDR1 and CDR2 sequences are SGHRS and YFSETQ. This CDR3 has 12 amino acids. Trimming removed 4 bases at V and 7 bases at J, with 9 bases between. CDR3 amino acids: CASSLDLNEQFF. The CDR3 DNA sequence: TGCGCCAGCAGCCTTGACTTAAATGAGCAGTTCTTC.